One sample yielded the 13 T cell receptor beta chains listed below, sequenced in a study of CD8 T cells in ankylosing spondylitis. TCRdb reanalysed the 5' RACE reads using MiXCR and keeps one entry per CDR3 protein. Among some 37,000 distinct CDR3 sequences listed, around an eighth were seen once. The sequenced sample was synovial fluid, either unsorted or a sorted T cell fraction (not recorded which). These receptors were taken from a male donor with ankylosing spondylitis.

The sample holds many counts of this clonotype. J is TRBJ1-2 and V is TRBV7-9, with a possible D match to TRBD1 (5 bases). The ends were cut back, 7 bases at V and 1 base at J, with 13 bases in the middle. Germline V gene lookup returns CDR1 SEHNR and CDR2 FQNEAQ (reference sequence). The CDR3 consists of 14 residues. This chain's CDR3 is CASTMGGNNYGYTF. CDR3 coding DNA: TGTGCCAGCACCATGGGGGGAAATAACTATGGCTACACCTTC.

Here the CDR3 DNA reads TGCAGTGCTAGAGATCCACTCAGCTCCTACAATGAGCAGTTCTTC. Its protein product is CSARDPLSSYNEQFF. J is TRBJ2-1 and V is TRBV20-1; D unresolved. V lost 0 bases and J 0 bases, leaving 9 bases between the germline ends. This CDR3 is built from 15 residues. Germline lookup yields CDR1 DFQATT and CDR2 SNEGSKA (reference sequence).

The chain carries TRBV28 and TRBJ2-5, with D maybe TRBD2 (5 bases). V lost 1 base and J lost 2, with 5 bases in between. Germline-derived CDR1 and CDR2 are MDHEN and SYDVKM. CDR3 length: 13 amino acids. CDR3 DNA: TGTGCCAGCAGTTTATCGGGGCAAGAGACCCAGTACTTC. Amino acid sequence: CASSLSGQETQYF.

Many counts were recorded for this clonotype. The genes are TRBV5-1 and TRBJ2-3; a weak D match, TRBD1 (5 bases). V was trimmed by 4 bases and J by 3 bases, leaving 12 bases between them. The CDR3 extends over 14 amino acids. Germline CDR1 SGHRS, CDR2 YFSETQ. The DNA for the CDR3 is TGCGCCAGCAGCGCATACAGGAATACAGATACGCAGTATTTT. Its protein is CASSAYRNTDTQYF.

The rearrangement joins TRBV5-6 to TRBJ1-6, with D possibly matching TRBD1 (5 bases). V was trimmed by 6 bases and J by 9 bases, leaving 22 bases between them. Germline assignment: CDR1 SGHDT and CDR2 YYEEEE. This CDR3 contains 16 residues. CDR3 in amino acids: CASKDYSGGATSPLHF. CDR3 coding DNA: TGTGCCAGCAAAGATTATTCGGGCGGGGCAACTTCACCCCTCCACTTT.

The rearrangement uses TRBV10-3 and TRBJ1-3, with D possibly being TRBD1 (6 bases). V lost 8 bases, J lost 4 bases, and 12 bases lay in between. CDR3 length: 13 residues. Germline V gene lookup returns CDR1 ENHRY and CDR2 SYGVKD. CDR3 DNA: TGTGCCATCGAGGGGGGATTGGGAAACACCATATATTTT. Its translation: CAIEGGLGNTIYF.

This clonotype has at least ten counts. This sequence joins TRBV5-1 and TRBJ2-1; 14 bases align to TRBD2. The CDR3 extends over 18 amino acids. Trimming removed 3 bases from V and 5 bases from J; junction bases left unmatched: 10. The germline gives CDR1 SGHRS, CDR2 YFSETQ. The CDR3, as DNA: TGCGCCAGCAGCTCATTGACTAGCGGGAGGGCCGGGAACAATGAGCAGTTCTTC. Its protein product is CASSSLTSGRAGNNEQFF.

This clonotype was detected many times. This sequence joins TRBV2 and TRBJ1-5; D possibly corresponds to TRBD1 (6 bases). Trimming removed 9 bases from V and 1 base from J, with 16 bases in between. The CDR3 runs to 15 residues. The germline V gene has CDR1 SNHLY and CDR2 FYNNEI. CDR3 protein: CASSRRGMSNQPQHF. DNA for the CDR3: TGTGCCAGTTCGCGCAGGGGAATGAGCAATCAGCCCCAGCATTTT.

This clonotype was seen a few times. The rearrangement uses TRBV5-1 and TRBJ2-3; D is uncertain. Trimming removed 1 base from V and 4 bases from J, with 10 bases in between. CDR1 and CDR2 (germline): SGHRS, YFSETQ. The CDR3 is made up of 14 amino acids. This CDR3 is CASSLTARADTQYF. CDR3 DNA: TGCGCCAGCAGCTTGACCGCCCGGGCAGATACGCAGTATTTT.

This clonotype has a handful of counts. The chain uses TRBV11-2 and TRBJ2-5; 11 bases fit TRBD2. Germline lookup yields CDR1 SGHAT and CDR2 FQNNGV. CDR3 length: 15 residues. With 2 bases clipped from V and 5 bases from J, the junction kept 4 bases outside the gene matches. The CDR3 coding sequence is TGTGCCAGCAGCTTACTAGCGGGAGGCGGTGAGACCCAGTACTTC. Translated: CASSLLAGGGETQYF.

The chain carries TRBV5-5 and TRBJ2-3, with 12 bases fitting TRBD2. CDR1 is SGHKS and CDR2 is YYEKEE in the germline V gene (reference sequence). This CDR3 is 17 amino acids long. The J segment lost 0 bases and the V segment lost 6 bases, leaving 8 bases of the junction unmatched. The CDR3 coding sequence is TGTGCCAGCACTCCGCCGGGACTAGCGGGTAGCACAGATACGCAGTATTTT. Its protein is CASTPPGLAGSTDTQYF.

The sample holds one count of this clonotype. The chain joins TRBV9 to TRBJ1-3, with D perhaps matching TRBD1 (5 bases). Germline V gene data show CDR1 as SGDLS and CDR2 as YYNGEE. V was pared by 3 bases and J by 4 bases, with 8 bases between. This CDR3 is 13 amino acids long. The CDR3 DNA reads as TGTGCCAGCAGCGGGACACACGGAAACACCATATATTTT. Translation gives CASSGTHGNTIYF.

This clonotype has a count of ten or more. The CDR3, as DNA: TGTGCCAGCAGCGCCGGACTAGCCTACGAGCAGTACTTC. Translated, it gives CASSAGLAYEQYF. This chain uses TRBV5-4 with TRBJ2-7, with 7 bases lining up with TRBD2. J was trimmed by 2 bases and V by 4 bases; bases with no gene match: 3. This CDR3 is 13 amino acids long. Germline V gives CDR1 SGHNT, CDR2 YYREEE (reference sequence).